One and the same sample provided the 22 T cell receptor beta chains below, sequenced in a study of tumour-infiltrating T cells in Burkitt lymphoma. The repertoire was sequenced with immunoSEQ multiplex PCR; TCRdb's copy has only in-frame clones and lacks some. The repertoire holds several thousand clones, with 73% as singletons. The sequenced sample was tumor tissue. Receptors originate from a human donor with diffuse large B-cell lymphoma.

The V and J genes are TRBV7-9 and TRBJ2-5; weak D call: TRBD2 (6 bases). TRBJ2-7 matches the DNA end more closely, so the J call is doubtful. The germline gives CDR1 SEHNR, CDR2 FQNEAQ (reference sequence). The length of the CDR3 is 16 residues. The CDR3 DNA sequence: TGTGCCAGCAGCTTAGGAGAGGAGGGTGGAAATTACGAGCAGTACTTC. Protein product: CASSLGEEGGNYEQYF.

The V and J genes are TRBV29-1 and TRBJ1-1; D gene unclear. The germline V gene has CDR1 SQVTM and CDR2 ANQGSEA. Trimming stripped 0 bases from V and 4 bases from J, with 9 bases between. The length of the CDR3 is 13 residues. Here the CDR3 reads CSVEDGTLTEAFF. As DNA, the CDR3 is TGCAGCGTTGAAGATGGAACGCTCACTGAAGCTTTCTTT. Full variable domain (remainder filled in from reference TRBV29-1 and TRBJ1-1): SAVISQKPSRDICQRGTSLTIQCQVDSQVTMMFWYRQQPGQSLTLIATANQGSEATYESGFVIDKFPISRPNLTFSTLTVSNMSPEDSSIYLCSVEDGTLTEAFFGQGTRLTVV.

The chain uses TRBV7-9 and TRBJ2-1, with D perhaps TRBD1 or TRBD2 (6 bases each). This CDR3 is built from 12 residues. In germline, CDR1 is SEHNR, CDR2 FQNEAQ (reference sequence). Trimming took 5 bases from V and 9 from J, leaving 11 bases between them. CDR3 protein: CASSVGGGEQFF. CDR3 sequence (DNA): TGTGCCAGCAGCGTCGGGGGCGGTGAGCAGTTCTTC.

The chain employs TRBV5-6 and TRBJ1-2; 8 bases are a match to TRBD1. This CDR3 has 18 amino acids. Trimming at V came to 0 bases and at J to 0 bases, leaving 10 bases not matched to a gene. Germline V gene sequence: CDR1 SGHDT, CDR2 YYEEEE. CDR3 DNA: TGTGCCAGCAGCTTGGGTGGAGGACAGGGATATTCTAACTATGGCTACACCTTC. Amino acid sequence: CASSLGGGQGYSNYGYTF.

The CDR3 loop reads CASSLEGVGQNIQYF. CDR3 DNA sequence: TGTGCCAGCAGTTTGGAGGGGGTAGGCCAAAACATTCAGTACTTC. This sequence joins TRBV11-2 and TRBJ2-4; possibly TRBD1 or TRBD2 for D (6 bases each). V lost 6 bases to trimming and J lost 5 bases, with 17 bases between them. The CDR3 runs to 15 residues. CDR1 SGHAT and CDR2 FQNNGV come from the germline V gene.

The J gene is TRBJ1-1, the V gene TRBV19; D ambiguous. Per the germline V gene, CDR1 is LNHDA and CDR2 is SQIVND (reference sequence). V lost 3 bases and J lost 0, with 5 bases in between. The CDR3 is made up of 13 amino acids. CDR3 loop: CASSMKLNTEAFF. The CDR3 DNA is TGTGCCAGTAGTATGAAGCTGAACACTGAAGCTTTCTTT.

This clone was seen once. The gene calls are TRBV10-2 and TRBJ1-5, with 9 bases matching TRBD1. J was trimmed by 5 bases and V by 6 bases; bases with no gene match: 5. Germline V gene data show CDR1 as WSHSY and CDR2 as SAAADI. CDR3 length: 14 residues. In DNA, the CDR3 is TGCGCCAGCAGCCAAGGGACAGGGTATCAGCCCCAGCATTTT. It is translated as CASSQGTGYQPQHF.

The DNA of the CDR3 is TGCGCCAGCAGCCAAGACAGGGAGACCCAGTACTTC. Translated: CASSQDRETQYF. The chain employs TRBV4-1 and TRBJ2-5; D gene uncertain. This CDR3 spans 12 amino acids. The germline gives CDR1 MGHRA, CDR2 YSYEKL. Deletions cut 0 bases from V and 5 bases from J, with 4 bases between.

The chain carries TRBV4-1 and TRBJ2-3; TRBD2 agrees at 7 bases. V was clipped by 4 bases and J by 7 bases; unmatched bases: 14. This CDR3 comprises 16 residues. The germline CDR1 and CDR2 sequences are MGHRA and YSYEKL. In DNA form, the CDR3 reads TGCGCCAGCAGCCGACCCGGGACTAAGGATTACAATACGCAGTATTTT. Amino acids: CASSRPGTKDYNTQYF.

The gene calls are TRBV19 and TRBJ1-5; D remains unclear. CDR1 LNHDA and CDR2 SQIVND come from the germline V gene (reference sequence). The CDR3 is 12 amino acids. V lost 7 bases to trimming and J lost 0 bases, with 4 bases between them. Here the CDR3 DNA reads TGTGCCAGTACCTTTAGCAATCAGCCCCAGCATTTT. Encoded protein: CASTFSNQPQHF.

The CDR3 loop reads CASSFPTGSYEQYF. The CDR3 DNA reads as TGCGCCAGCAGCTTCCCGACGGGCTCCTACGAGCAGTACTTC. The chain links TRBV5-1 to TRBJ2-7; D not resolved. Germline V gene sequence: CDR1 SGHRS, CDR2 YFSETQ. Trimming left V 2 bases short and J 0 bases short, with 9 bases between. This CDR3 has 14 amino acids.

The chain joins TRBV12-2 to TRBJ2-7; the table's D call, TRBD2, has no DNA check behind it. TRBV12-2 is a listed pseudogene. This CDR3 comprises 16 residues. This CDR3 reads CASRLARAGLSYEQYF. The CDR3, as DNA: TGTGCAAGTCGCTTAGCGAGAGCGGGGCTCTCCTACGAGCAGTACTTC.

The rearrangement joins TRBV18 to TRBJ2-1; a possible D gene is TRBD2 (6 bases). The CDR3 is made up of 13 amino acids. Germline V gene sequence: CDR1 KGHSH, CDR2 LQKENI. Trimming stripped 3 bases from V and 6 bases from J, with 9 bases between. The CDR3 nucleotides are TGTGCCAGCTCACCGACTAGTTCCAATGAGCAGTTCTTC. This translates into CASSPTSSNEQFF.

This rearrangement joins TRBV9 to TRBJ2-2; D not certain. This CDR3 has 16 amino acids. With 4 bases removed from V and 4 bases from J, the gap between germline ends came to 17 bases. CDR1 is SGDLS, CDR2 YYNGEE, per germline. CDR3 sequence reads: CASSFADVSLTGELFF. CDR3 nucleotides: TGTGCCAGCAGCTTTGCTGACGTTTCCCTCACCGGGGAGCTGTTTTTT.

This clone appeared once. The CDR3: CASSHRISTDTQYF. CDR3 coding DNA: TGTGCCAGCAGCCACCGGATCAGCACAGATACGCAGTATTTT. J is TRBJ2-3 and V is TRBV7-8; D uncertain. The V and J ends lost 5 bases and 0 bases respectively, with 9 bases between them. Germline assignment: CDR1 SGHVS and CDR2 FQNEAQ. CDR3 size: 14 residues. The entire variable domain, with the rest obtained from reference TRBV7-8 and TRBJ2-3, is as follows: GAGVSQSPRYKVAKRGQDVALRCDPISGHVSLFWYQQALGQGPEFLTYFQNEAQLDKSGLPSDRFFAERPEGSVSTLKIQRTQQEDSAVYLCASSHRISTDTQYFGPGTRLTVL.

This sequence joins TRBV10-2 and TRBJ2-7; TRBD1 matches 7 bases. V trimming: 3 bases; J trimming: 6 bases; junction bases outside the gene matches: 8. The CDR3 sequence is 14 residues long. Per germline, CDR1 WSHSY and CDR2 SAAADI. This CDR3 is CASSEDRVVSEQYF. Here the CDR3 DNA reads TGCGCCAGCAGTGAAGACAGGGTGGTCTCCGAGCAGTACTTC.

The CDR3 bases are TGCAGTGCTCAAACATACTACGAGCAGTACTTC. Translated: CSAQTYYEQYF. The J gene is TRBJ2-7, the V gene TRBV20-1; D unclear. This CDR3 spans 11 amino acids. Germline-derived CDR1 and CDR2 are DFQATT and SNEGSKA (reference sequence). The ends were cut back, 5 bases at V and 3 bases at J, with 8 bases in the middle.

This rearrangement joins TRBV29-1 to TRBJ2-7; D gene uncertain. The CDR3 is made up of 14 amino acids. Deletions cut 2 bases from V and 2 bases from J, with 13 bases between. Germline values: CDR1 SQVTM, CDR2 ANQGSEA. The CDR3 loop is CSVERTPQAYEQYF. CDR3 nucleotide sequence: TGCAGCGTTGAACGTACTCCCCAAGCCTACGAGCAGTACTTC.

This chain connects TRBV11-3 to TRBJ2-1; D gene unclear. There are 14 residues in the CDR3. The V end lost 1 base, the J end lost 8 bases, and 12 bases lay between the germline ends. Germline V lookup: CDR1 SGHNT, CDR2 YENEEA. CDR3 bases: TGTGCCAGCAGCTTAGGACTCCCCCAAGATGAGCAGTTCTTC. Translation gives CASSLGLPQDEQFF.

The chain links TRBV5-1 to TRBJ1-1; a possible D gene is TRBD1 (5 bases). The CDR3 covers 13 residues. Germline assignment: CDR1 SGHRS and CDR2 YFSETQ. Between the trimmed V and J ends, which lost 4 bases and 2 bases, there was a span of 9 bases. CDR3 DNA: TGCGCCAGCAGCCCACAGGTCAACACTGAAGCTTTCTTT. It specifies CASSPQVNTEAFF.

This clone was observed a few times. The J gene is TRBJ1-5, the V gene TRBV9; 8 bases are shared with TRBD1. This CDR3 is 14 amino acids long. CDR1 is SGDLS and CDR2 is YYNGEE in the germline V gene. V lost 0 bases to trimming and J lost 7 bases; unmatched junction nucleotides: 3. CDR3 residues: CASSVEDREQPQHF. CDR3 bases: TGTGCCAGCAGCGTAGAGGACAGGGAACAGCCCCAGCATTTT.

DNA for the CDR3: TGTGCCAGCAGCCACCGGAAAGGACACTTATCCTACGAGCAGTACTTC. Its protein product is CASSHRKGHLSYEQYF. The V gene is TRBV21-1, the J gene TRBJ2-7; TRBD1 is the table's D call, not checked against the DNA. TRBV21-1 is shown as a pseudogene. The CDR3 length is 16 residues.